These 24 T cell receptor beta chains share one sample of origin, sequenced in a study of identical twins. TCRdb ran MiXCR on the 5' RACE reads and lists one entry per CDR3 protein. The sample has 200,000 to 250,000 distinct CDR3 sequences; roughly 7.1% are singletons. This sample was also put to use in a study of T cells expressing NK-cell markers.

Sample: CD8+ T cells sorted from blood. These receptors all stem from a woman aged 18-29 years in good health.

This clonotype has a count of ten or more. The V gene is TRBV6-2 or TRBV6-3, the J gene TRBJ2-5; no clear D gene. Trimming stripped 4 bases from V and 5 bases from J, with 20 bases between. CDR1 is MNHEY, CDR2 SVGEGT, per germline. The CDR3 is 16 amino acids. CDR3 sequence: CASSFEDPISEETQYF. CDR3 DNA sequence: TGTGCCAGCAGTTTTGAGGACCCCATCAGTGAGGAGACCCAGTACTTC.

This clonotype appeared a few times. The chain carries TRBV14 and TRBJ1-6, with TRBD1 identical over 7 bases. The CDR3 length is 13 residues. V shed 7 bases and J 11 bases; nucleotides not matched to a gene: 8. The germline V gene encodes CDR1 SGHDN and CDR2 FVKESK. The chain's CDR3 is CASTTGAGTPLHF. As DNA, the CDR3 is TGTGCCAGCACAACAGGGGCCGGGACACCCCTCCACTTT.

The CDR3 spells CASSLAFTGELFF. In DNA, the CDR3 is TGTGCCAGCAGCTTAGCCTTCACCGGGGAGCTGTTTTTT. The gene calls are TRBV13 and TRBJ2-2; D gene ambiguous. The V and J ends lost 1 base and 4 bases respectively, with 4 bases between them. CDR1 and CDR2 from the germline V gene are PRHDT and FYEKMQ (reference sequence). The CDR3 spans 13 residues.

This sequence joins TRBV7-9 and TRBJ2-1; 9 bases fit TRBD2. CDR1 is SEHNR and CDR2 is FQNEAQ in the germline V gene (reference sequence). Trimming took 3 bases from V and 8 from J; bases not matched to a gene: 8. The CDR3 extends over 15 amino acids. The DNA of the CDR3 is TGTGCCAGCAGCTTGAGGGCTAGCGGGGTTGATGAGCAGTTCTTC. Amino acids: CASSLRASGVDEQFF.

This CDR3 is CASSYDSGNTIYF. For the CDR3, the DNA is TGTGCCAGCAGTTACGACTCTGGAAACACCATATATTTT. This rearrangement joins TRBV6-5 to TRBJ1-3; the D is unclear. This CDR3 has 13 residues. V was pared by 2 bases and J by 0 bases, with 2 bases between. Germline V lookup: CDR1 MNHEY, CDR2 SVGAGI.

In nucleotides, the CDR3 is TGTGCCAGCAGCCAGGGGGGGACACCTTACTTC. It specifies CASSQGGTPYF. The rearrangement joins TRBV14 to TRBJ2-7; D is possibly TRBD2 (7 bases). Trimming removed 3 bases from V and 13 bases from J, with 13 bases in between. Germline-derived CDR1 and CDR2 are SGHDN and FVKESK. This CDR3 spans 11 amino acids.

This clonotype was counted a few times. The chain recombines TRBV12-3 or TRBV12-4 with TRBJ2-7, with a tentative D call TRBD1 (6 bases). The V end was cut by 7 bases, the J end by 3 bases, with 10 bases between. The CDR3 has 12 amino acids. CDR3 in DNA: TGTGCCAGCACCTGGGACATCTACGAGCAGTACTTC. Translation gives CASTWDIYEQYF.

This clonotype came up many times. The chain combines TRBV7-3 with TRBJ2-3; 9 bases line up with TRBD2. The V and J ends lost 1 base and 5 bases, in that order; junction bases with no gene match: 4. The CDR3 is 15 amino acids. CDR1 is SGHTA and CDR2 is FQGTGA in the germline V gene. The CDR3 is CASSLSGGAGDTQYF. Written as DNA, the CDR3 is TGTGCCAGCAGCTTAAGCGGGGGGGCCGGAGATACGCAGTATTTT.

This clonotype appeared many times. This sequence joins TRBV20-1 and TRBJ2-7; D call uncertain. Germline CDR1 reads DFQATT; CDR2 reads SNEGSKA (reference sequence). V was cut by 0 bases and J by 1 base, with 13 bases left in between. This CDR3 region has 15 residues. The CDR3 DNA reads TGCAGTGCTAGAGATGACATGAACCCGTCCTACGAGCAGTACTTC. This encodes CSARDDMNPSYEQYF.

This clonotype has a handful of counts. The rearrangement links TRBV6-1 to TRBJ2-1, with TRBD2 matching over 10 bases. The CDR3 totals 16 residues. V shed 4 bases and J 5 bases; nucleotides not matched to a gene: 8. The germline gives CDR1 MNHNS, CDR2 SASEGT. The CDR3 DNA sequence: TGTGCCAGCAGTGTAGGGCTAGCGGGGGCCCACAATGAGCAGTTCTTC. The encoded protein is CASSVGLAGAHNEQFF.

The chain combines TRBV5-5 with TRBJ1-1, with TRBD1 matching over 11 bases. V was pared by 5 bases and J by 4 bases, with 7 bases of the junction left unmatched. The CDR3 consists of 15 residues. Germline values: CDR1 SGHKS, CDR2 YYEKEE (reference sequence). The CDR3 here is CASRIGQGAFTEAFF. DNA of the CDR3: TGTGCCAGCAGGATAGGACAGGGGGCTTTCACTGAAGCTTTCTTT.

There are a few counts of this clonotype. This sequence joins TRBV3-1 and TRBJ2-1, with 8 bases that match TRBD2. The length of the CDR3 is 16 residues. V was pared by 2 bases and J by 5 bases, with 8 bases of the junction left unmatched. Germline V gene data show CDR1 as LGHDT and CDR2 as YNNKEL (reference sequence). The CDR3 DNA sequence: TGTGCCAGCAGCCAACAAATAGCGGGGATCGACAATGAGCAGTTCTTC. Its protein product is CASSQQIAGIDNEQFF.

A word on this clonotype: It may be a read error: a sequence one base away is much more abundant. This chain connects TRBV7-6 to TRBJ2-1; D unclear. Germline CDR1 and CDR2: SGHVS and FNYEAQ. The CDR3 extends over 13 amino acids. V was shortened by 7 bases and J by 10 bases, with 17 bases between the two germline ends. CDR3 bases: TGTGCCAGCAACTCCCAATACTCCGGAGAGCAGTTCTTC. This translates into CASNSQYSGEQFF. Using reference TRBV7-6 and TRBJ2-1 for the parts outside the CDR3, the full variable domain is GAGVSQSPRYKVTKRGQDVALRCDPISGHVSLYWYRQALGQGPEFLTYFNYEAQQDKSGLPNDRFSAERPEGSISTLTIQRTEQRDSAMYRCASNSQYSGEQFFGPGTRLTVL.

This sequence joins TRBV12-3 or TRBV12-4 and TRBJ2-5; possibly TRBD2 for D (6 bases). The ends were cut back, 6 bases at V and 0 bases at J, with 23 bases in the middle. This CDR3 is built from 18 residues. CDR3 loop: CASSLPPGTSPDQETQYF. CDR3 in DNA: TGTGCCAGCAGCCTCCCCCCGGGGACTTCTCCAGACCAAGAGACCCAGTACTTC.

The table lists this clonotype with a few counts. This CDR3 is CAWGGQTRPHSYEQYF. Written as DNA, the CDR3 is TGTGCCTGGGGGGGGCAGACCCGTCCCCACTCCTACGAGCAGTACTTC. The genes are TRBV30 and TRBJ2-7; D tentatively fits TRBD1 or TRBD2 (6 bases each). The V gene lost 5 bases and the J gene lost 0 bases, with 20 bases spanning the gap. CDR3 size: 16 residues. The germline V gene has CDR1 GTSNPN and CDR2 SVGIG (reference sequence).

V gene TRBV6-1 combines with J gene TRBJ2-1; 12 bases match TRBD2. CDR3 size: 18 residues. V shed 3 bases, J shed 5 bases, and the junction held 11 bases outside the gene matches. Germline loops: CDR1 MNHNS, CDR2 SASEGT. CDR3 residues: CASSDWGLAGGDDNEQFF. The CDR3 DNA reads TGTGCCAGCAGTGATTGGGGACTAGCGGGCGGCGACGACAATGAGCAGTTCTTC.

This chain links TRBV10-3 with TRBJ1-1; D may be TRBD1 (5 bases). CDR1 and CDR2 (germline): ENHRY, SYGVKD. V was clipped by 6 bases and J by 0 bases, with 14 bases between them. There are 15 residues in the CDR3. Here the CDR3 reads CAIRDPGGVNTEAFF. The CDR3 bases are TGTGCCATCAGGGACCCTGGGGGAGTGAACACTGAAGCTTTCTTT.

This clonotype was picked up a small number of times. This chain uses TRBV9 with TRBJ2-1; TRBD1 aligns across 10 bases. The CDR3 has 14 amino acids. V dropped 5 bases and J dropped 8; count of bases not matched to a gene: 7. The V gene's germline CDR1 is SGDLS and CDR2 YYNGEE. The CDR3 loop is CASRPGQGRDEQFF. CDR3 nucleotide sequence: TGTGCCAGCAGACCGGGACAGGGGAGGGATGAGCAGTTCTTC.

The chain recombines TRBV6-1 with TRBJ1-4; D is undetermined. The germline V gene encodes CDR1 MNHNS and CDR2 SASEGT. Between the trimmed V and J ends, which lost 3 bases and 4 bases, there was a span of 12 bases. The CDR3 loop spans 15 amino acids. The CDR3 is CASSDGYGGNEKLFF. The CDR3 DNA follows: TGTGCCAGCAGTGACGGCTACGGAGGTAATGAAAAACTGTTTTTT.

There are many counts of this clonotype. This chain joins TRBV4-1 and TRBJ2-7, with unresolved D. V was shortened by 1 base and J by 3 bases, with 7 bases between the two germline ends. The germline CDR1 and CDR2 sequences are MGHRA and YSYEKL. The CDR3 runs to 13 residues. The CDR3 protein is CASSQVFNYEQYF. The DNA for the CDR3 is TGCGCCAGCAGCCAAGTTTTTAACTACGAGCAGTACTTC.

This clonotype was recorded a few times. The rearrangement links TRBV7-8 to TRBJ2-5; TRBD2 agrees at 13 bases. The CDR3 covers 18 residues. The V and J ends lost 3 bases and 2 bases, in that order; junction bases with no gene match: 9. Germline loops: CDR1 SGHVS, CDR2 FQNEAQ. The CDR3 is CASSFRTSGGPGQETQYF. DNA for the CDR3: TGTGCCAGCAGCTTTAGGACTAGCGGGGGCCCCGGGCAAGAGACCCAGTACTTC.

The V and J genes are TRBV7-2 and TRBJ2-7; D is unclear. The CDR3 consists of 15 residues. Trimming removed 3 bases at V and 0 bases at J, with 12 bases between. Germline V gives CDR1 SGHTA, CDR2 FQGNSA. In DNA, the CDR3 is TGTGCCAGCAGCTTTTCCTCGGCCCCCTCCTACGAGCAGTACTTC. This translates into CASSFSSAPSYEQYF.

A few counts support this clonotype. This sequence joins TRBV4-3 and TRBJ2-3; TRBD2 matches at 10 bases. This CDR3 is built from 17 residues. The trim removed 1 base at V and 1 base at J, leaving 5 bases unmatched. Germline V gives CDR1 LGHNA, CDR2 YSLEER. The CDR3 region is CASSQGTSGTRTDTQYF. As DNA, the CDR3 is TGCGCCAGCAGCCAAGGCACTAGCGGGACCCGCACAGATACGCAGTATTTT.

The genes are TRBV11-3 and TRBJ2-7; 12 bases are shared with TRBD2. CDR1 is SGHNT and CDR2 is YENEEA in the germline V gene. The V segment lost 4 bases and the J segment 1 base; nucleotides outside the gene matches: 2. The CDR3 consists of 15 residues. CDR3 region: CASSYGLAGSYEQYF. The DNA of the CDR3 is TGTGCCAGCAGCTACGGACTAGCGGGGTCCTACGAGCAGTACTTC.